This T cell receptor beta chain comes out of a study of CD8 T cells in ankylosing spondylitis. TCRdb passed the 5' RACE reads through MiXCR, listing each CDR3 protein once. The table has over 400,000 distinct CDR3 sequences, roughly 26% seen once. General observations from the study: A TCR beta motif made of several highly homologous variants seemed typical of ankylosing spondylitis blood. Past research had described some motif variants in reactive arthritis synovial fluid and blood. In ankylosing spondylitis patients, matched synovial fluid reportedly showed significant enrichment of disease-linked clones.

This clonotype was detected ten times or more. What it binds is not known. The sample was blood, either unsorted or a sorted T cell fraction (not recorded which). This sequence was found in a male donor with ankylosing spondylitis.

The CDR3 here is CATSDRNGQGVTTGELFF. The CDR3 coding sequence is TGTGCCACCAGTGACCGGAATGGACAGGGGGTAACCACCGGGGAGCTGTTTTTT. This chain connects TRBV24-1 to TRBJ2-2; 10 nucleotides agree with TRBD1. CDR1 is KGHDR, CDR2 SFDVKD, per germline. Losses at the gene ends were 4 bases for V and 4 bases for J; bases not matched to a gene: 11. The CDR3 extends over 18 amino acids.